The rows below give T cell receptor beta chains drawn from one sample of a study of T cells after posttransplantation cyclophosphamide. Only in-frame clones appear in the TCRdb table, and some are missing; sequencing was by immunoSEQ multiplex PCR. The sample gives about 6,500 clones, about 80% of which show up once; roughly 30% is in the top ten. This sample comprised CD8+ T cells sorted from PBMCs, obtained approximately 45 months after allogeneic stem cell transplant with posttransplant cyclophosphamide. These receptors originate from a female patient aged 45 to 65 who received an allogeneic stem cell transplant from a related donor, was CMV-positive, and had no GVHD. Some of these T cells may belong to the graft donor. Both conserved end residues are part of each CDR3. The order of the fields is V gene, clone size, J gene, D gene, CDR3 DNA, CDR3 protein. A D gene is named only where the DNA matches it firmly. Only some rows state a clone size, as once, few, many or a class for expanded clones.

TRBV27	-	TRBJ2-1	TRBD2	TGTGCCAGTATCATTAGCGGGAGCGGCGATGAGCAGTTCTTC	CASIISGSGDEQFF
TRBV30	-	TRBJ1-2	-	TGTGCCTGGAGTGGCTGGGACACCCCCAGTCCCACCTTC	CAWSGWDTPSPTF
TRBV6-5	medium-sized	TRBJ2-7	TRBD2	TGTGCCAGCAGTTACGCGACTAGCGGGTGGTACGAGCAGTACTTC	CASSYATSGWYEQYF
TRBV6-1	medium-sized	TRBJ2-7	-	TGTGCCAGCAGCAAATCAACCTACGAGCAGTACTTC	CASSKSTYEQYF
TRBV27	-	TRBJ2-7	TRBD1	TGTGCCAGCAGCGGGACAGGGTACGAGCAGTACTTC	CASSGTGYEQYF
TRBV28	-	TRBJ2-5	TRBD2	TGTGCCAGCAGTTACCCCCGGGGGGGACGGGGCGGGCAAGAGACCCAGTACTTC	CASSYPRGGRGGQETQYF
TRBV11-2	once	TRBJ2-7	TRBD2	TGTGCCAGCAGCTGGGCTAGCGGGAGGGACGAGCAGTACTTC	CASSWASGRDEQYF
TRBV9	-	TRBJ2-3	-	TGTGCCAGCAGCTCCAGCGGAGACCGCACAGATACGCAGTATTTT	CASSSSGDRTDTQYF
TRBV4-1	-	TRBJ2-5	-	TGCGCCAGCAGCCAACAAAAGGACAGCCAAGAGACCCAGTACTTC	CASSQQKDSQETQYF
TRBV19	-	TRBJ2-7	-	TGTGCCAGTAGTACCGGGGGACCCTACGAGCAGTACTTC	CASSTGGPYEQYF
TRBV5-1	once	TRBJ2-7	-	TGCGCCAGCAGCTTGGCCGCTGACCAGCGATACGAGCAGTACTTC	CASSLAADQRYEQYF
TRBV27	-	TRBJ1-4	-	TGTGCCAGCAGTTTGGTAGGGACAACTGAAAAACTGTTTTTT	CASSLVGTTEKLFF
TRBV30	-	TRBJ2-5	-	TGTGCCTGGAGTAGTTGGGGCGGTCAAGAGACCCAGTACTTC	CAWSSWGGQETQYF
TRBV7-8	-	TRBJ2-2	TRBD2	TGTGCCAGCAGCCTGAAGACTAGCGGGAGAATAACCGGGGAGCTGTTTTTT	CASSLKTSGRITGELFF
TRBV9	-	TRBJ1-6	-	TGTGCCAGCAGCGTGGGGCGGGAATCCCCCCTCCACTTT	CASSVGRESPLHF
TRBV19	once	TRBJ2-2	-	TGTGCCAGTAGTATGGCCGACAGCCCCGGGGAGCTGTTTTTT	CASSMADSPGELFF
TRBV9	-	TRBJ2-6	-	TGTGCCAGCAGCGTAGGACAGTCGGGGGCCAACGTCCTGACTTTC	CASSVGQSGANVLTF
TRBV16	-	TRBJ2-5	-	TGTGCCAGCAGCCAATCAGGGGAAGAGACCCAGTACTTC	CASSQSGEETQYF
TRBV11-2	-	TRBJ2-5	TRBD1	TGTGCCAGCAGCTTGGGGGACAGGGAGGGAGAGACCCAGTACTTC	CASSLGDREGETQYF
TRBV28	-	TRBJ2-3	-	TGTGCCAGCAGCCGCGGGGACCGCACAGATACGCAGTATTTT	CASSRGDRTDTQYF